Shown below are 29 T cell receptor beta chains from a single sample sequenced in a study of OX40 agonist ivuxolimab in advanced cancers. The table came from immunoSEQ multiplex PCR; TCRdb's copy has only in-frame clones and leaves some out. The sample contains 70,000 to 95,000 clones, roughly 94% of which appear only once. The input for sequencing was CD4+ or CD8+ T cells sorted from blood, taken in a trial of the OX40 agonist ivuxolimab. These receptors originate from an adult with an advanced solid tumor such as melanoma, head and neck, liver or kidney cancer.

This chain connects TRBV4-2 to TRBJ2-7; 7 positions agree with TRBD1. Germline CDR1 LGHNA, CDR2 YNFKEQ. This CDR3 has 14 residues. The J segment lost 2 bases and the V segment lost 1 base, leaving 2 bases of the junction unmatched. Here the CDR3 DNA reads TGTGCCAGCAGCCAAGGGGACAGCGCCTACGAGCAGTACTTC. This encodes CASSQGDSAYEQYF.

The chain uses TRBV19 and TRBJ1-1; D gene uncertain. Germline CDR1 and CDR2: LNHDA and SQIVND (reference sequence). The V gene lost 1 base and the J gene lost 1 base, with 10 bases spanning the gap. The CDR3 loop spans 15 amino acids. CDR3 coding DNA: TGTGCCAGTAGTATAGGCGGGCGAGGGAACACTGAAGCTTTCTTT. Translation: CASSIGGRGNTEAFF.

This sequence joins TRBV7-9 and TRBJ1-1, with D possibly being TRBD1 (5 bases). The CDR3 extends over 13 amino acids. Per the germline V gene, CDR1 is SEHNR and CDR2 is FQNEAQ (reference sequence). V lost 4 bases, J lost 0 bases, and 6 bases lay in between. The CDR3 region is CASSSGMNTEAFF. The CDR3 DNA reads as TGTGCCAGCAGCTCAGGGATGAACACTGAAGCTTTCTTT.

In DNA form, the CDR3 reads TGTGCCAGTAGTATTCTCCCGGGAGGAGGGCCGGGATACAATGAGCAGTTCTTC. Its protein is CASSILPGGGPGYNEQFF. This sequence joins TRBV19 and TRBJ2-1; 7 nucleotides align to TRBD2. This CDR3 is 18 amino acids long. Looked up from germline, CDR1 is LNHDA and CDR2 is SQIVND (reference sequence). The V gene end was trimmed by 3 bases and the J gene end by 4 bases; junction bases not matched to a gene: 15.

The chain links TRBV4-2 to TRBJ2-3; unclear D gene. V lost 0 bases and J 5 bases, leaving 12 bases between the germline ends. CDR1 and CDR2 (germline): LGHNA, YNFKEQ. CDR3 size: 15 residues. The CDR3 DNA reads TGTGCCAGCAGCCAAGATAAGCTAGAAGGAGATACGCAGTATTTT. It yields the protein CASSQDKLEGDTQYF.

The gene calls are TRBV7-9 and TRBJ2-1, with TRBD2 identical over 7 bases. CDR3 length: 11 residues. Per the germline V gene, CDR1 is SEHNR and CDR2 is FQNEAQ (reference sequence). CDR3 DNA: TGTGCGGGCGGGAGCTACAATGAGCAGTTCTTC. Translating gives CAGGSYNEQFF.

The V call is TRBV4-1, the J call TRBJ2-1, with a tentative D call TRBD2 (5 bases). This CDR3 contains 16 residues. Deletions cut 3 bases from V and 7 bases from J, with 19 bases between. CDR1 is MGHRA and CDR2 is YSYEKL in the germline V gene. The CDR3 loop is CASSQRGPGFANEQFF. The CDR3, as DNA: TGCGCCAGCAGCCAGAGAGGGCCCGGTTTTGCGAATGAGCAGTTCTTC.

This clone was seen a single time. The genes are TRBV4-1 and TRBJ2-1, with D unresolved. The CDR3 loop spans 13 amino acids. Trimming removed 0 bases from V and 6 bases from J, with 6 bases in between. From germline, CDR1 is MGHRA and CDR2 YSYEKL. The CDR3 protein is CASSQDPVNEQFF. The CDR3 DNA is TGCGCCAGCAGCCAAGATCCAGTCAATGAGCAGTTCTTC.

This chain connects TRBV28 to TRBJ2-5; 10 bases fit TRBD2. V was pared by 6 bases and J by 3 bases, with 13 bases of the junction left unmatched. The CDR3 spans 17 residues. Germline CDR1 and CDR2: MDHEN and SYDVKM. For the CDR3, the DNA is TGTGCCAGCAGCCCTGGTCCTAGCGGGAGTTGGAAAGAGACCCAGTACTTC. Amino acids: CASSPGPSGSWKETQYF.

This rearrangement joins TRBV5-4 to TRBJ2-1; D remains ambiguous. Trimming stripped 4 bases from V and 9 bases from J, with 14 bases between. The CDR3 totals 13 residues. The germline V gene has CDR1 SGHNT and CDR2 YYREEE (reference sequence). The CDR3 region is CASSPIGLAEQFF. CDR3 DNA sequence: TGTGCCAGCAGCCCCATAGGGTTAGCTGAGCAGTTCTTC.

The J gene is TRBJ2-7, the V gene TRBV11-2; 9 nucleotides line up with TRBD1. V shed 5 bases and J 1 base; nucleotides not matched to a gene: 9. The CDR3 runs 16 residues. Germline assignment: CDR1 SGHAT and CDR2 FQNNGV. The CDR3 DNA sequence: TGTGCCAGCAGCACACCGGACAGGGGAGGTTCCTACGAGCAGTACTTC. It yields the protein CASSTPDRGGSYEQYF.

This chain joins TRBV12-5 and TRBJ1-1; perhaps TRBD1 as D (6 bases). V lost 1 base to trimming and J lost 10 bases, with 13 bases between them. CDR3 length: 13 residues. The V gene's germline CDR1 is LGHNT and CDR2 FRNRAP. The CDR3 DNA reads TGTGCTAGTGGTTTGGCATCAGGGGAGTCAGCTTTCTTT. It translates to CASGLASGESAFF.

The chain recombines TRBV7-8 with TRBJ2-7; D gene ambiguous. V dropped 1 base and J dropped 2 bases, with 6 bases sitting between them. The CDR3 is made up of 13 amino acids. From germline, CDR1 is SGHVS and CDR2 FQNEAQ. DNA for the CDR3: TGTGCCAGCAGCTTAGGGGTAACCTACGAGCAGTACTTC. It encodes CASSLGVTYEQYF.

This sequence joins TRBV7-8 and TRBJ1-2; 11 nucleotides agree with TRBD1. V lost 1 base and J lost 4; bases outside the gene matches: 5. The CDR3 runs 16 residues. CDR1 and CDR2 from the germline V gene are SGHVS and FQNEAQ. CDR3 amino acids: CASSLGTGGNGYGYTF. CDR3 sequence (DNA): TGTGCCAGCAGCTTAGGGACAGGGGGCAATGGCTATGGCTACACCTTC.

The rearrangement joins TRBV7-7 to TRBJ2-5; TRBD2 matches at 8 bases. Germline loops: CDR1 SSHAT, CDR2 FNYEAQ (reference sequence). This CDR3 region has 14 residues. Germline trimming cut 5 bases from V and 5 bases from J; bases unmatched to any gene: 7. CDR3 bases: TGTGCCAGCAGCCCGTCGGGAGGGCGGGAGACCCAGTACTTC. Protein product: CASSPSGGRETQYF.

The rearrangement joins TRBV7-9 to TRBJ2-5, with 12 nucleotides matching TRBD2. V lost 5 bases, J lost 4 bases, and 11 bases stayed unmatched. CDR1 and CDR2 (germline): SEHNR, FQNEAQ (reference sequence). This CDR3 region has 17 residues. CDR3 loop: CASSPRTSGARGETQYF. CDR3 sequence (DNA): TGTGCCAGCAGCCCTAGGACTAGCGGGGCCCGGGGAGAGACCCAGTACTTC.

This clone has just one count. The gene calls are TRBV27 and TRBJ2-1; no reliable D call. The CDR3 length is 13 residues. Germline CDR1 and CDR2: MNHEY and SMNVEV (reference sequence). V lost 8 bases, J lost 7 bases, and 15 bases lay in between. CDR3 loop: CASGDRLRNEQFF. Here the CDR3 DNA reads TGTGCCAGCGGGGATCGCCTGCGAAATGAGCAGTTCTTC.

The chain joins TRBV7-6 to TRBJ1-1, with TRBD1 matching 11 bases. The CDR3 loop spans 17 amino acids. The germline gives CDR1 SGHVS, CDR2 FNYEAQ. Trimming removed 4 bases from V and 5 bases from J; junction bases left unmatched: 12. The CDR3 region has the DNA TGTGCCAGCAGCTCCTCGATGGGGACAGGGGGTAGGACTGAAGCTTTCTTT. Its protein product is CASSSSMGTGGRTEAFF.

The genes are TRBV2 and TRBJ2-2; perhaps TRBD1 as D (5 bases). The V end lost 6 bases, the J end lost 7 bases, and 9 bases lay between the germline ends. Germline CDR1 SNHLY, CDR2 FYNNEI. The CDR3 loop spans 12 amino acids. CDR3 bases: TGTGCCAGCAGGGCCGACAGCGGGGAGCTGTTTTTT. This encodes CASRADSGELFF.

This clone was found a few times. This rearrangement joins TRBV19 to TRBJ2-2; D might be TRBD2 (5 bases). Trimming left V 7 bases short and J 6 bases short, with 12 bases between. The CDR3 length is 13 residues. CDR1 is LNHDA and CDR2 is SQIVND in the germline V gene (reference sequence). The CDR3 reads CASTPAGPGELFF. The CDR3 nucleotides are TGTGCCAGTACCCCGGCGGGCCCCGGGGAGCTGTTTTTT. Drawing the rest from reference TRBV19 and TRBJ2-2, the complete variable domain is DGGITQSPKYLFRKEGQNVTLSCEQNLNHDAMYWYRQDPGQGLRLIYYSQIVNDFQKGDIAEGYSVSREKKESFPLTVTSAQKNPTAFYLCASTPAGPGELFFGEGSRLTVL.

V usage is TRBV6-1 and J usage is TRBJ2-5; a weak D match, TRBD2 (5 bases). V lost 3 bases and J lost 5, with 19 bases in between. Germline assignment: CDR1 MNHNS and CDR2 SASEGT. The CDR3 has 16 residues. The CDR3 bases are TGTGCCAGCAGTGAGCGGGCCTTTCGGGCTGGGGAGACCCAGTACTTC. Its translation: CASSERAFRAGETQYF.

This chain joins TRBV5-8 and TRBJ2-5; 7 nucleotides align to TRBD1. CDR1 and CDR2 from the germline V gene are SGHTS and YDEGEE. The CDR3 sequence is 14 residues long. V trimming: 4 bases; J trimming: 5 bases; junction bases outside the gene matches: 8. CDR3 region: CASSRDREMETQYF. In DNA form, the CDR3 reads TGTGCCAGCAGCAGAGACAGGGAAATGGAGACCCAGTACTTC. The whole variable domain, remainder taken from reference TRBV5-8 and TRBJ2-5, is EAGVTQSPTHLIKTRGQQATLRCSPISGHTSVYWYQQALGLGLQFLLWYDEGEERNRGNFPPRFSGRQFPNYSSELNVNALELEDSALYLCASSRDREMETQYFGPGTRLLVL.

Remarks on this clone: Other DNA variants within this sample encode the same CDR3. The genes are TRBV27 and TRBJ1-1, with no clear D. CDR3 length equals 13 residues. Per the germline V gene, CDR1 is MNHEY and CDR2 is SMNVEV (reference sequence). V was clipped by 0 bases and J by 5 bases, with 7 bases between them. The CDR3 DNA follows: TGTGCCAGCAGTTTATCGGGATCGACTGAAGCTTTCTTT. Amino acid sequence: CASSLSGSTEAFF.

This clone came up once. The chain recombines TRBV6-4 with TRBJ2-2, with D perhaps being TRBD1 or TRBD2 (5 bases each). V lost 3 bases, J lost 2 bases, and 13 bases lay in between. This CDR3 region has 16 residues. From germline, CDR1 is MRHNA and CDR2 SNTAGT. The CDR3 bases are TGTGCCAGCAGTGAAATGGGGGAGCCCAACACCGGGGAGCTGTTTTTT. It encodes CASSEMGEPNTGELFF.

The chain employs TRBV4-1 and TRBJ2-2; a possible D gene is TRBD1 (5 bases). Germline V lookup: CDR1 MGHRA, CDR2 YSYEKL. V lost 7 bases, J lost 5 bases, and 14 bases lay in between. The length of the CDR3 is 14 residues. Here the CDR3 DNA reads TGCGCCAGCAAGGACACTTTAACAACCGGGGAGCTGTTTTTT. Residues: CASKDTLTTGELFF.

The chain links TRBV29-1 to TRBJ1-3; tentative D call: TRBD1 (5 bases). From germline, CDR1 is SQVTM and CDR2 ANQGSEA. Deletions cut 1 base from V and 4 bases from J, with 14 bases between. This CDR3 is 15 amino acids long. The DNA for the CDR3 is TGCAGCGTTGAAGGGGACGGGGGTCAAGGAAACACCATATATTTT. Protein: CSVEGDGGQGNTIYF.

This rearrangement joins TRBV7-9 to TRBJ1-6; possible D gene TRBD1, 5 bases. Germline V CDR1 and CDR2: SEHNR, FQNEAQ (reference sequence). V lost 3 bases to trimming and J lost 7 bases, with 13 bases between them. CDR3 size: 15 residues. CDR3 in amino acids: CASSFVGPVNSPLHF. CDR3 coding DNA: TGTGCCAGCAGCTTCGTGGGGCCCGTAAATTCACCCCTCCACTTT.

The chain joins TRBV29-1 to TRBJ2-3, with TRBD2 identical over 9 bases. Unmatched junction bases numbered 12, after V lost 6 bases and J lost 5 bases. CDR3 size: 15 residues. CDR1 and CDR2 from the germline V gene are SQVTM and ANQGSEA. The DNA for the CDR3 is TGCAGCGTCCTCAGCGGGGGGCCGACGAGAGATACGCAGTATTTT. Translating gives CSVLSGGPTRDTQYF.

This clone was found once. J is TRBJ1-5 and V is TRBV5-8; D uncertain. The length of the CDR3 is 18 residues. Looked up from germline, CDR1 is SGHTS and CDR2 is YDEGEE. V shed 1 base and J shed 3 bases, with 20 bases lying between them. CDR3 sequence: CASSLSLMLGTVNQPQHF. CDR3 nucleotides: TGTGCCAGCAGCTTGTCATTAATGCTGGGCACTGTCAATCAGCCCCAGCATTTT. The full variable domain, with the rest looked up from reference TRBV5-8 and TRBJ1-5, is EAGVTQSPTHLIKTRGQQATLRCSPISGHTSVYWYQQALGLGLQFLLWYDEGEERNRGNFPPRFSGRQFPNYSSELNVNALELEDSALYLCASSLSLMLGTVNQPQHFGDGTRLSIL.